This note documents a single T cell receptor beta chain sequence. Its binding antigen is unknown. No base quality values were provided; no much bigger clone lies one nucleotide off. To prepare the library, the immunoSEQ multiplex PCR assay was applied. The multiplex PCR relied on a mix of 60 forward primers for TCR Vbeta segments and 13 reverse primers for TCR Jbeta segments. A multiplex PCR assay on genomic DNA amplified the CDR3 region of rearranged TCR beta genes. Amplified TCR beta libraries were sequenced as 87-base-pair reads on the Illumina HiSeq System. The paper's processing steps were these. In a later analysis, tens of millions of unique TCR beta chains were counted across the 650 to 700 repertoires, and roughly 10 million of these chains were shared by at least two donors. Raw reads were error-corrected and collapsed into unique sequences by a nearest-neighbor algorithm in which closely related sequences were merged to remove PCR and sequencing errors. To assign V, D and J gene segments, CDR3 sequences were aligned to IMGT reference sequences. For a sequence to be retained, a match of at least six nucleotides to both a V gene segment and a J gene segment was required. Rearrangements were called productive when the CDR3 lacked stop codons and stayed in frame with V and J; all others were non-productive. Following IMGT convention, CDR3 was defined as the stretch from the second conserved V-encoded cysteine up to the conserved J-encoded phenylalanine. In an earlier analysis of approximately 590 of the donors, sequences lacking an unambiguous match to a single V gene segment were excluded. In an earlier analysis of approximately 500 of the donors, a V segment was called functional when productive rearrangements were above 56.7%, and segregating when the standard deviation between donors exceeded 5%. A statistical classification framework was developed to diagnose cytomegalovirus status using the catalog of TCR beta chain sequences. In a later analysis, V and J genes were assigned by comparing TCR nucleotide sequences against IMGT/GENE-DB human TR gene sequences. In a later analysis, CDR3 sequences and most-parsimonious VDJ recombination scenarios were assigned using the TCRdist pipeline. A later analysis defined each TCR beta chain by its CDR3 amino acid sequence plus V-gene family, and excluded reads lacking a unique V-gene family. A later analysis removed nearly 600 highly shared, low-generation-probability nucleotide sequences to deal with suspected cross-contamination and a sequencing artifact. A later analysis calculated a clonal expansion index for each public chain from normalized within-repertoire ranks of inferred template counts. Generation probabilities in a later analysis came from a VDJ recombination model fitted to out-of-frame rearrangements, and those results were checked against IGoR. Hypergeometric tests were used in a later analysis to score TCR-TCR, TCR-HLA and TCR-CMV co-occurrence, with a repertoire-size bias correction applied to the TCR pairs. In a later analysis, false discovery rates were estimated by permuting HLA or CMV assignments 20 times. In a later analysis, co-occurring TCRs were grouped with DBSCAN, and TCRdist sequence similarity was added when clustering was performed within HLA-allele-positive subsets. For co-occurrence clustering, repertoires with fewer than 30,000 or more than 120,000 public chains were excluded, along with 5 or 6 repertoires with anomalous nucleotide sharing. TCRdb re-hosts the immuneACCESS table, in-frame sequences only. Its copies lack some clones; in the studies checked, an unresolved V gene accounts for under half of them, and the cause for the rest is not known. V, J and clone size reflect that table, while D and trimming were determined from the DNA. The sample table holds some 110,000 clones, of which roughly 73% were seen once. Together, the top ten hold roughly 2.5% of the sample.

The sample is drawn from a study of cytomegalovirus exposure and HLA in healthy donors (dated by TCRdb to 2016 to 2017). Concerning the study at large: An earlier analysis of 550 to 700 of the donors reported roughly 270 Gb of sequence data and approximately 110 million unique TCR beta sequences from some 180 million T cells. Roughly 300 gigabases of sequencing data and approximately 80 million unique TCR sequences were included in an early release covering about 700 HLA-typed donors. Of the 350 to 450 genotyped donors, 65% to 90% fell in the genetic ancestry cluster associated with self-reported Caucasian donors. The study was designed to test whether signatures of past pathogen exposure could be identified by cataloging public T cell receptors. The study profiled the T cell repertoires of 500 to 800 subjects by immunosequencing and related them to cytomegalovirus serostatus. Besides the first cohort of roughly 700 subjects, a separate validation cohort made up of 90 to 150 different subjects was used. To predict cytomegalovirus infection status, the study brought together high-throughput TCR immunosequencing, statistical association of individual TCRs with disease status, and machine learning. A later analysis re-analyzed previously published TCR beta repertoires from 550 to 700 donors and added high-resolution HLA genotyping to study TCR occurrence patterns. Rather than drawing on any new phenotypic data, the later analysis identified candidate immune exposures from TCR beta sequences and the way those sequences occurred across donors. An earlier analysis of some 600 of the donors applied high-throughput TCR beta sequencing to assess whether each TCR beta V gene segment acted as functional or pseudogenic. Donor age, sex, ethnicity and CMV serostatus were collected together with the repertoire data. A later genetic analysis used genome-wide SNP genotypes for about 65% of the 666 donors, treating that subset as a discovery cohort. Every repertoire in the discovery cohort had been generated on one and the same sequencing platform. Class I and class II HLA loci were covered by the typing at four-digit resolution. The number of donors typed differed by locus, with about 629-630 for A, B, C, DRB1 and DQB1, 522 for DQA1, under 610 for DPA1, and some 440 for DPB1. Four to six DR-DQ haplotypes were handled as single units for association and clustering, since linkage in the cohort was strong. Among around 400 genotyped donors of the cohort, an average of 235,054 unique TCR beta nucleotide sequences were sequenced per donor, around 20% of them non-productive. The paper as a whole reports these results and caveats: The classifier was reported to diagnose cytomegalovirus status with high specificity and sensitivity in both the original cohort and the validation cohort. A later analysis associated roughly 17,000 TCR beta sequences with specific HLA alleles at a false discovery rate of 0.05. According to a later analysis, most CMV-associated TCR beta chains appeared to be HLA-restricted, and the HLA associations seemed to be driven largely by CMV exposure. When HLA alleles, especially DR and DQ, strongly co-occurred, TCR associations were difficult to assign to individual alleles. The sequencing pipeline was judged likely to have produced a cluster of highly shared sequence variants as a technical artifact. For the cohort, immune exposure information was limited to CMV serostatus. Because some donors lacked HLA typing at each locus, the association tests relied only on the typed subset. Across donors, most TCR sequences were observed very rarely, whereas some public TCRs were present in many individuals. According to a later analysis, TCR association rates differed among HLA loci, with DRB1 alleles showing the most associated TCRs and HLA-C alleles showing the fewest. This cohort had only TCR beta chains sequenced, and the lack of alpha or paired-chain data limited which features could be detected. A few of the identified cytomegalovirus-associated TCR beta chains were confirmed in vitro to be specific for cytomegalovirus antigens. A later genetic analysis associated a missense DCLRE1C variant with V-gene and J-gene trimming of TCR beta chains, and an independent cohort replicated the association. Linkage disequilibrium might explain the correlated functional status among segregating V segments, but an unknown experimental factor could not be excluded. The presence/absence analyses assumed that sequencing depth was roughly uniform across donors, and that assumption may not be true. Several of the top co-occurrence clusters appeared to be linked to parvovirus B19, influenza, CMV and Epstein-Barr virus, according to a later analysis. Broadly in line with IMGT annotations, most TCR beta V segments showed up in productive rearrangements about 90% or about 30% of the time in an earlier analysis of several hundred of the donors. A further reported finding was that TCR beta sequences accurately predicted the HLA-A and HLA-B alleles for most subjects in the first cohort. According to a later genetic analysis, donors in an Asian-associated ancestry cluster had fewer N-insertions in productive TCRs than the approximately 700-donor mean. The study gave a list of some 150 TCR beta chains associated with cytomegalovirus. It was suggested by the authors that the approach could potentially be generalized to other disease states and immunological phenotypes. In a later analysis, HLA-associated TCR beta chains showed more clonal expansion and lower generation probabilities than non-associated chains that were equally common. About 17 rarely observed V segments, including chromosome 9 orphons, were excluded from the earlier analysis of about 610 of the donors because counts were too low.

In total, 666 healthy bone marrow donors made up the cohort. At the time of sampling, all cohort members were nominally healthy, though unrecorded immune exposures were likely present. The donor was CMV seronegative and belonged to the group of more than 300 seronegative cohort members. Every donor gave a peripheral blood sample, and the peripheral blood mononuclear cells from that sample were used for TCR beta sequencing. The Qiagen DNeasy Blood Extraction Kit was used to extract genomic DNA from the blood cell samples. The TCR comes from a man in his forties or fifties in good health and CMV-seronegative. The sample consisted of PBMCs.

The DNA reads TGTGCCAGTAGCTTTTGGGACAGGGGTAAAGCTTTCTTT. Protein translation: CASSFWDRGKAFF. The chain uses TRBV19 and TRBJ1-1, with TRBD1 identical over 10 junction bases. Reading the germline V gene (reference sequence) gives CDR1 LNHDA and CDR2 SQIVND. V loses 6 bases at its end and J loses 9 bases; junction bases beyond the gene matches: 7. Taken from cysteine to phenylalanine, the CDR3 has 13 residues. Only the CDR3 DNA stays, 39 bases, in frame from base 1.